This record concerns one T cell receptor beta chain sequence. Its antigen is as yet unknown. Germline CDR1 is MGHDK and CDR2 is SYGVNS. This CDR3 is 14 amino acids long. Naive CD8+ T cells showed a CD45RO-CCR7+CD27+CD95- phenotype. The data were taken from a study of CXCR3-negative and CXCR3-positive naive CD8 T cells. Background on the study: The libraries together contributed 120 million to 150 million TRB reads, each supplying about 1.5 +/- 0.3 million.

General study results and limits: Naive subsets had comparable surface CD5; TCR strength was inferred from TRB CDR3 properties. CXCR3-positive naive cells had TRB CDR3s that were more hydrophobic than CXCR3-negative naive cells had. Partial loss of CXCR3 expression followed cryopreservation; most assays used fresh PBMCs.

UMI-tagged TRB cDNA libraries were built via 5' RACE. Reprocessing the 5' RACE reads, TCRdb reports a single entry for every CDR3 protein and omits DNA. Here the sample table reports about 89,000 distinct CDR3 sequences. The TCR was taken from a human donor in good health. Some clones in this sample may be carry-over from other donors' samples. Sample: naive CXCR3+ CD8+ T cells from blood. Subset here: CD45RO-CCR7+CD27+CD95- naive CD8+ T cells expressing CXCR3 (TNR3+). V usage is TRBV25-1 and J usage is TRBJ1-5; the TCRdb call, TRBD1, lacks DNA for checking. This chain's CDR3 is CASSWTGWDQPQHF. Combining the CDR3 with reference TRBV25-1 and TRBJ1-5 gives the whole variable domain EADIYQTPRYLVIGTGKKITLECSQTMGHDKMYWYQQDPGMELHLIHYSYGVNSTEKGDLSSESTVSRIRTEHFPLTLESARPSHTSQYLCASSWTGWDQPQHFGDGTRLSIL.